This TCR beta chain is drawn from a study of blood T cell repertoires in COVID-19. Overall study: Specimens from acute and convalescent COVID-19 originated in the United States, Italy and Spain.

CDR3 length: 16 amino acids. Germline CDR1 and CDR2: KGHSH and LQKENI. Clones were read by immunoSEQ multiplex PCR, and TCRdb kept only the in-frame ones, dropping some. The sample contains about 230,000 clones, about nine tenths of which appear only once. For this clone: One junction end disagrees with the germline gene, perhaps due to a read error.

The TCR comes from a man aged 45-65 years with COVID-19, enrolled during active disease. The V gene is TRBV18, the J gene TRBJ2-3, with TRBD2 as a possible D gene (6 bases). The sequenced sample was peripheral blood. The CDR3 DNA reads TGTGCCAGCTCCCCACTCCCGGGAGCTAGCACAGATACGCAGTATTTT. Protein product: CASSPLPGASTDTQYF.